This entry lists 16 T cell receptor beta chains sequenced from one sample in a study of regulatory T cells in long-lasting Graves disease (dated by TCRdb to about 2021). Library preparation used multiplex PCR. The instrument was an Illumina HiSeq 4000. TCR beta libraries were built with iRepertoire HTBI primers and Arm-PCR amplification of CDR3 regions. The raw public reads went through TCRdb reprocessing: fastp at Q25, MiXCR clone calling, in-frame beta chains kept. Rows matching on CDR3 protein sequence are summarized as one entry with the most common DNA and genes. This sample is represented by under 450,000 distinct CDR3 sequences; 23% of them were singletons. Approximately 26% of the sample lies in the top ten. According to the study, the label for this sample's time point signals: persistent/refractory GD, antithyroid drugs over 5 years with positive TRAb. For both TCR sequencing and RNA sequencing, RNA was extracted from PBMCs in TRIzol.

This material consisted of peripheral blood mononuclear cells (PBMCs), taken when the disease was refractory, from a patient treated with antithyroid drugs. These receptors were obtained from a female donor with Graves disease.

This clonotype was counted many times. The genes are TRBV2 and TRBJ2-7, with D perhaps TRBD2 (6 bases). Trimming took 6 bases from V and 3 from J, leaving 18 bases between them. The germline V gene encodes CDR1 SNHLY and CDR2 FYNNEI. The CDR3 totals 15 residues. CDR3 bases: TGTGCCAGCAGGCGGGACGGGGAGTTGTACTACGAGCAGTACTTC. The encoded protein is CASRRDGELYYEQYF.

The chain joins TRBV25-1 to TRBJ2-7; 12 bases align to TRBD2. This CDR3 spans 15 amino acids. V was pared by 7 bases and J by 4 bases, with 8 bases of the junction left unmatched. Germline CDR1 reads MGHDK; CDR2 reads SYGVNS. The DNA of the CDR3 is TGTGCCAGCACGACCGCCGGGACTAGCGGGTACGAGCAGTACTTC. It is translated as CASTTAGTSGYEQYF.

This chain links TRBV19 with TRBJ2-5; possible D gene TRBD1, 8 bases. CDR3 length: 15 residues. Germline-derived CDR1 and CDR2 are LNHDA and SQIVND (reference sequence). V was clipped by 5 bases and J by 5 bases, with 18 bases between them. CDR3 in DNA: TGTGCCAGTAGTCGAGCGGGGACAGGAGTTGAGACCCAGTACTTC. Translating it yields CASSRAGTGVETQYF.

Only a few counts were recorded for this clonotype. The rearrangement uses TRBV7-9 and TRBJ2-2, with D unclear. This CDR3 comprises 12 residues. The germline CDR1 and CDR2 sequences are SEHNR and FQNEAQ (reference sequence). Between the trimmed V and J ends, which lost 6 bases and 7 bases, there was a span of 9 bases. CDR3 sequence: CASRPYLGELFF. CDR3 DNA: TGTGCCAGCAGGCCTTATCTCGGGGAGCTGTTTTTT.

A few counts support this clonotype. The rearrangement uses TRBV19 and TRBJ2-1; 12 nucleotides align to TRBD2. Germline V gene lookup returns CDR1 LNHDA and CDR2 SQIVND (reference sequence). The length of the CDR3 is 18 residues. V lost 4 bases to trimming and J lost 5 bases; unmatched junction nucleotides: 12. The CDR3 DNA is TGTGCCAGTAGTACAAGGAGAAGGACTAGCGGGGCGCACAATGAGCAGTTCTTC. This translates into CASSTRRRTSGAHNEQFF.

This clonotype was observed a handful of times. The CDR3 region is CASRETSGGRWTQYF. CDR3 nucleotide sequence: TGTGCCAGCAGGGAGACTAGCGGAGGTAGATGGACCCAGTACTTC. The rearrangement links TRBV2 to TRBJ2-5, with TRBD2 identical over 9 bases. CDR3 length: 15 amino acids. CDR1 and CDR2 (germline): SNHLY, FYNNEI. V was pared by 6 bases and J by 7 bases, with 12 bases of the junction left unmatched.

About this clonotype itself: A read error is likely here: a far larger clone is one base away. This chain links TRBV7-2 with TRBJ1-1, with no clear D. The CDR3 contains 15 residues. The V gene's germline CDR1 is SGHTA and CDR2 FQGNSA. The CDR3 DNA sequence: TGTGCCGGCAGCTTGATGGGCCTCCCGAGCACTGAAGCTTTCTTT. This gives the protein CAGSLMGLPSTEAFF. Full variable domain (remainder filled in from reference TRBV7-2 and TRBJ1-1): GAGVSQSPSNKVTEKGKDVELRCDPISGHTALYWYRQSLGQGLEFLIYFQGNSAPDKSGLPSDRFSAERTGGSVSTLTIQRTQQEDSAVYLCAGSLMGLPSTEAFFGQGTRLTVV.

There are a few counts of this clonotype. V usage is TRBV14 and J usage is TRBJ2-7; D ambiguous. V lost 3 bases, J lost 3 bases, and 6 bases lay in between. Germline values: CDR1 SGHDN, CDR2 FVKESK. The CDR3 contains 12 residues. CDR3 coding DNA: TGTGCCAGCAGCCATGCGGTCTACGAGCAGTACTTC. Amino acid sequence: CASSHAVYEQYF.

V is TRBV12-3 or TRBV12-4 and J is TRBJ1-3; D perhaps matches TRBD1 (6 bases). The CDR3 length is 15 residues. V was clipped by 8 bases and J by 4 bases, with 18 bases between them. The CDR3 nucleotides are TGTGCCAGCGGCGCAGGGCGGACAGTCGGAAACACCATATATTTT. Amino acids: CASGAGRTVGNTIYF.

At least ten counts were recorded for this clonotype. The V call is TRBV28, the J call TRBJ1-5; TRBD1 might be the D (5 bases). CDR1 MDHEN and CDR2 SYDVKM come from the germline V gene. Trimming removed 6 bases from V and 7 bases from J, with 19 bases in between. There are 15 residues in the CDR3. For the CDR3, the DNA is TGTGCCAGCAGGTGGGCCGGGACGTCAGGGCAGCCCCAGCATTTT. It codes for CASRWAGTSGQPQHF. Combining the CDR3 with reference TRBV28 and TRBJ1-5 gives the whole variable domain DVKVTQSSRYLVKRTGEKVFLECVQDMDHENMFWYRQDPGLGLRLIYFSYDVKMKEKGDIPEGYSVSREKKERFSLILESASTNQTSMYLCASRWAGTSGQPQHFGDGTRLSIL.

This clonotype was seen a handful of times. CDR3 nucleotide sequence: TGTGCCAGCACCCCGTCCTACGAGCAGTACTTC. This codes for CASTPSYEQYF. The genes are TRBV2 and TRBJ2-7; D remains unclear. The V end was cut by 7 bases, the J end by 1 base, with 5 bases between. The germline gives CDR1 SNHLY, CDR2 FYNNEI. The CDR3 has 11 amino acids. The full variable domain, rest sourced from reference TRBV2 and TRBJ2-7, is EPEVTQTPSHQVTQMGQEVILRCVPISNHLYFYWYRQILGQKVEFLVSFYNNEISEKSEIFDDQFSVERPDGSNFTLKIRSTKLEDSAMYFCASTPSYEQYFGPGTRLTVT.

This clonotype was found many times. This chain uses TRBV11-2 with TRBJ2-7; 7 positions match TRBD2. The junction had 11 bases not matched to a gene; V was cut back by 5 bases and J by 4 bases. Germline V gene sequence: CDR1 SGHAT, CDR2 FQNNGV. CDR3 length: 15 residues. Here the CDR3 reads CASSPAGREMYEQYF. DNA for the CDR3: TGTGCCAGCAGCCCCGCAGGGCGGGAGATGTACGAGCAGTACTTC.

This clonotype was detected many times. This chain uses TRBV2 with TRBJ2-2; TRBD2 matches 9 bases. The germline V gene encodes CDR1 SNHLY and CDR2 FYNNEI. Unmatched junction bases numbered 4, after V lost 9 bases and J lost 8 bases. CDR3 size: 12 residues. CDR3 amino acids: CASSTSGGELFF. CDR3 sequence (DNA): TGTGCCAGTTCGACTAGCGGTGGGGAGCTGTTTTTT.

The V call is TRBV11-2, the J call TRBJ1-5; TRBD1 matches 9 bases. In germline, CDR1 is SGHAT, CDR2 FQNNGV. V lost 5 bases and J lost 7; bases outside the gene matches: 9. CDR3 length: 15 amino acids. CDR3: CASSPKQGAKQPQHF. The DNA for the CDR3 is TGTGCCAGCAGCCCAAAACAGGGGGCGAAACAGCCCCAGCATTTT.

The CDR3 nucleotides are TGTGCCATCGGTAGCAACTATGGCTACACCTTC. It specifies CAIGSNYGYTF. The chain carries TRBV10-3 and TRBJ1-2; D ambiguous. Trimming shortened V by 8 bases and J by 2 bases, and 6 bases separated the two germline ends. Germline V lookup: CDR1 ENHRY, CDR2 SYGVKD. This CDR3 is built from 11 residues.

The chain employs TRBV9 and TRBJ2-5, with 7 bases that match TRBD2. The CDR3 consists of 14 residues. CDR1 is SGDLS, CDR2 YYNGEE, per germline. V gave up 4 bases and J gave up 3 bases; unmatched junction bases: 6. The CDR3 DNA sequence: TGTGCCAGCAGCAAAAGCGGGATTAAAGAGACCCAGTACTTC. Translating it yields CASSKSGIKETQYF.